These 18 T cell receptor beta chains were all obtained from the same sample, sequenced in a study of T and B cells in COVID-19 patients. Each TRB amplification used roughly 240-550 ng of genomic DNA from blood. TRB rearrangements were amplified by multiplex PCR with BIOMED2 TRB-A/B primers. TCRdb used MiXCR to reprocess the multiplex PCR reads, holding one entry per CDR3 protein. The repertoire holds tens of thousands of distinct CDR3 sequences, with more than 30% as singletons. Source material: blood. The receptors originated from a human donor who had recovered from COVID-19.

The V and J genes are TRBV12-3 or TRBV12-4 and TRBJ1-5; D gene unclear. V lost 5 bases and J lost 0, with 5 bases in between. This CDR3 spans 13 amino acids. CDR3 nucleotides: TGTGCCAGCAGTCCCAATAGCAATCAGCCCCAGCATTTT. As protein: CASSPNSNQPQHF.

J is TRBJ2-7 and V is TRBV13, with unresolved D. CDR1 and CDR2 from the germline V gene are PRHDT and FYEKMQ (reference sequence). The CDR3 is made up of 13 amino acids. Trimming took 5 bases from V and 2 from J, leaving 10 bases between them. CDR3 sequence: CASSPSSPYEQYF. The CDR3 DNA follows: TGTGCCAGCAGCCCATCAAGCCCCTACGAGCAGTACTTC.

The chain links TRBV19 to TRBJ1-2, with a tentative D call TRBD1 (5 bases). This CDR3 comprises 16 residues. Deletions cut 5 bases from V and 0 bases from J, with 16 bases between. Looked up from germline, CDR1 is LNHDA and CDR2 is SQIVND (reference sequence). The CDR3 loop reads CASSQSLTATNYGYTF. The CDR3 DNA reads TGTGCCAGTAGTCAATCTCTGACAGCTACTAACTATGGCTACACCTTC.

This clonotype showed up just a few times. The chain is built from TRBV11-3 and TRBJ1-2, with 8 bases lining up with TRBD1. Germline CDR1 reads SGHNT; CDR2 reads YENEEA. The J segment lost 7 bases and the V segment lost 2 bases, leaving 3 bases of the junction unmatched. The CDR3 spans 13 residues. CDR3 sequence (DNA): TGTGCCAGCAGCTTAAAACAGGGGGGTGGCTACACCTTC. Translation gives CASSLKQGGGYTF.

CDR3 DNA sequence: TGTGCCAGCAGTTACGGGACTAGCGGGGGGAATGAGCAGTTCTTC. Translated: CASSYGTSGGNEQFF. The gene calls are TRBV6-5 and TRBJ2-1; TRBD2 aligns across 15 bases. The length of the CDR3 is 15 residues. CDR1 and CDR2 from the germline V gene are MNHEY and SVGAGI. V lost 2 bases to trimming and J lost 7 bases; unmatched junction nucleotides: 0.

In DNA, the CDR3 is TGTGCCAGCAGTTTCTACATACAGGGCTTGGCACTGTTTTTT. Translation gives CASSFYIQGLALFF. The chain carries TRBV28 and TRBJ1-4; TRBD1 might be the D (6 bases). Deletions cut 3 bases from V and 13 bases from J, with 18 bases between. The CDR3 runs 14 residues. CDR1 and CDR2 (germline): MDHEN, SYDVKM.

At least ten counts were recorded for this clonotype. The V gene is TRBV30, the J gene TRBJ1-2, with D unresolved. From germline, CDR1 is GTSNPN and CDR2 SVGIG (reference sequence). This CDR3 has 11 amino acids. V dropped 2 bases and J dropped 2 bases, with 3 bases sitting between them. The CDR3 coding sequence is TGTGCCTGGAGTAGCAACTATGGCTACACCTTC. It encodes CAWSSNYGYTF.

V usage is TRBV7-2 and J usage is TRBJ2-7; 9 bases map to TRBD2. Germline-derived CDR1 and CDR2 are SGHTA and FQGNSA. After removal of 3 bases from V and 0 bases from J, the junction contained 3 bases not matched to a gene. The CDR3 is made up of 15 amino acids. CDR3 nucleotides: TGTGCCAGCAGCTTGGGCGGGGGGGGCTCCTACGAGCAGTACTTC. This sequence encodes CASSLGGGGSYEQYF.

This sequence joins TRBV7-2 and TRBJ2-3, with D unclear. The CDR3 has 13 amino acids. In germline, CDR1 is SGHTA, CDR2 FQGNSA. V gave up 5 bases and J gave up 2 bases, with 8 bases separating them. DNA of the CDR3: TGTGCCAGCAGCCTTCGCCCCACAGATACGCAGTATTTT. Translating it yields CASSLRPTDTQYF.

V usage is TRBV11-3 and J usage is TRBJ2-2; the D is unclear. V was cut by 4 bases and J by 6 bases, with 21 bases left in between. The CDR3 spans 17 residues. Germline-derived CDR1 and CDR2 are SGHNT and YENEEA. CDR3 amino acids: CASSSQFGRVKAGELFF. The CDR3, as DNA: TGTGCCAGCAGCTCCCAATTTGGAAGGGTTAAGGCCGGGGAGCTGTTTTTT.

J is TRBJ2-2 and V is TRBV7-9; tentative D call: TRBD2 (5 bases). V was cut by 3 bases and J by 1 base, with 15 bases left in between. The V gene's germline CDR1 is SEHNR and CDR2 FQNEAQ (reference sequence). The CDR3 is made up of 17 amino acids. CDR3 sequence: CASSFSSGSVNTGELFF. The CDR3 DNA reads as TGTGCCAGCAGCTTTTCCTCGGGGAGCGTGAACACCGGGGAGCTGTTTTTT. Full variable domain (remainder filled in from reference TRBV7-9 and TRBJ2-2): DTGVSQNPRHKITKRGQNVTFRCDPISEHNRLYWYRQTLGQGPEFLTYFQNEAQLEKSRLLSDRFSAERPKGSFSTLEIQRTEQGDSAMYLCASSFSSGSVNTGELFFGEGSRLTVL.

This clonotype has just a few counts. The chain links TRBV11-2 to TRBJ2-1; TRBD2 matches 15 bases. The CDR3 covers 19 residues. Per the germline V gene, CDR1 is SGHAT and CDR2 is FQNNGV. V shed 5 bases, J shed 8 bases, and the junction held 16 bases outside the gene matches. The CDR3 DNA reads as TGTGCCAGCAGCGCCTCCCTCGGACTAGCGGGGGGGCTGAGGGATGAGCAGTTCTTC. Translated: CASSASLGLAGGLRDEQFF.

This rearrangement joins TRBV5-5 to TRBJ2-4, with TRBD1 identical over 7 bases. This CDR3 comprises 17 residues. From germline, CDR1 is SGHKS and CDR2 YYEKEE (reference sequence). The junction had 6 bases not matched to a gene; V was cut back by 0 bases and J by 0 bases. The CDR3 DNA follows: TGTGCCAGCAGCTTGGCGGCAGGGGGATTAGCCAAAAACATTCAGTACTTC. Translated, it gives CASSLAAGGLAKNIQYF.

A few counts support this clonotype. This chain uses TRBV7-9 with TRBJ2-1; D is unresolved. Trimming cost V 8 bases and J 1 base, with 6 bases left between them. This CDR3 is built from 12 residues. Germline V gene data show CDR1 as SEHNR and CDR2 as FQNEAQ (reference sequence). The DNA for the CDR3 is TGTGCCAGCCCACGTTCCTACAATGAGCAGTTCTTC. Its translation is CASPRSYNEQFF.

Many counts were recorded for this clonotype. The chain couples TRBV15 to TRBJ1-6, with 7 nucleotides matching TRBD1. The ends lost 4 bases at V and 5 bases at J; junction bases unmatched: 11. The CDR3 totals 17 residues. Germline V gene data show CDR1 as LNHNV and CDR2 as YYDKDF (reference sequence). CDR3 nucleotides: TGTGCCACCAGCAACCCGGGCCCAGGGGGACATAATTCACCCCTCCACTTT. This gives the protein CATSNPGPGGHNSPLHF.

This clonotype came up a few times. The chain is built from TRBV5-4 and TRBJ2-1; D perhaps matches TRBD2 (6 bases). Per germline, CDR1 SGHNT and CDR2 YYREEE (reference sequence). The CDR3 is 19 amino acids. Trimming pared 0 bases from V and 2 bases from J, leaving 21 bases between. CDR3 nucleotide sequence: TGTGCCAGCAGCTTGGGCCCCACAGTTGCGGGGCAAACCTACAATGAGCAGTTCTTC. Translation gives CASSLGPTVAGQTYNEQFF.

This chain links TRBV28 with TRBJ2-5; D might be TRBD1 (6 bases). CDR1 MDHEN and CDR2 SYDVKM come from the germline V gene. The V and J ends lost 5 bases and 4 bases respectively, with 14 bases between them. This CDR3 region has 14 residues. The CDR3 coding sequence is TGTGCCAGCAGTCTAGGACAGTCCCCAGAGACCCAGTACTTC. The encoded protein is CASSLGQSPETQYF.

By share of the sample, this clonotype is medium-sized. The chain carries TRBV11-3 and TRBJ2-3; 10 bases line up with TRBD2. CDR3 size: 16 residues. Germline lookup yields CDR1 SGHNT and CDR2 YENEEA. V gave up 1 base and J gave up 4 bases; unmatched junction bases: 5. The CDR3, as DNA: TGTGCCAGCAGCTTAGCTAGCGGGGGCCTCCCAGATACGCAGTATTTT. Translated, it gives CASSLASGGLPDTQYF.